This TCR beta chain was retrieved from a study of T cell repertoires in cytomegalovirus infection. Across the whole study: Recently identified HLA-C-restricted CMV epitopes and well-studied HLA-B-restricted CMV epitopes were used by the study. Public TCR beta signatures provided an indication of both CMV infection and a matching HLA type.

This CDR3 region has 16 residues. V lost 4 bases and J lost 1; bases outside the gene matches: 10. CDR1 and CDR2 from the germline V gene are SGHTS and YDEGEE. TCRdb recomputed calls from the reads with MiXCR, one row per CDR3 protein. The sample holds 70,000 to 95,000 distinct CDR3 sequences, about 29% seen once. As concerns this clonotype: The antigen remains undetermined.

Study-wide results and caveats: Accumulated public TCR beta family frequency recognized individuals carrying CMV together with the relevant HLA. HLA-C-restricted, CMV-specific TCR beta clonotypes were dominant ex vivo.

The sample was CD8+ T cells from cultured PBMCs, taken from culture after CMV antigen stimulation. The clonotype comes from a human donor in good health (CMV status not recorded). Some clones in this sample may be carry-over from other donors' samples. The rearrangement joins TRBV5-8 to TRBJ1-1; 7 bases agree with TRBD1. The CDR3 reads CASSLGRGRGNTEAFF. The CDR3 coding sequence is TGTGCCAGCAGCCTCGGGAGGGGGCGAGGGAACACTGAAGCTTTCTTT.